This T cell receptor (beta chain) comes out of a study of blood T cell repertoires in COVID-19. Across the study: Acute and convalescent COVID-19 specimens originated in the United States, Italy and Spain.

The CDR3 consists of 16 residues. Germline CDR1 reads KGHSH; CDR2 reads LQKENI. V lost 3 bases and J lost 0, with 9 bases in between. Authors' analysis steps: By means of reference gene primer amplification, nucleated cell counts were estimated. Produced via immunoSEQ multiplex PCR; TCRdb's table is partial and in-frame only. Clonal size and the V and J genes are those of that table, whereas D and trimming came from the DNA. The repertoire holds about 200,000 clones, with nearly 90% as singletons. The rearrangement joins TRBV18 to TRBJ2-6; D possibly corresponds to TRBD1 (5 bases). The source is a man in his forties or fifties with COVID-19, enrolled during active disease. The sequencing sample was made of peripheral blood. CDR3 region: CASSPQGNSGANVLTF. The CDR3 region has the DNA TGTGCCAGCTCACCGCAGGGAAACTCTGGGGCCAACGTCCTGACTTTC. Complete variable domain (other parts from reference TRBV18 and TRBJ2-6): NAGVMQNPRHLVRRRGQEARLRCSPMKGHSHVYWYRQLPEEGLKFMVYLQKENIIDESGMPKERFSAEFPKEGPSILRIQQVVRGDSAAYFCASSPQGNSGANVLTFGAGSRLTVL.